This entry is about one TCR beta chain. Its target is not known. This sample stems from a study of cytomegalovirus exposure and HLA in healthy donors. Findings of the study overall: The number of N-insertions in an Asian-associated ancestry cluster was reportedly below the roughly 620-donor mean in a later analysis. Among the sequence variants, a highly shared cluster was likely an artifact of sequencing. Most TCR sequences were rare, but some public TCRs occurred in many donors.

PCR amplification relied on 60 Vbeta primers (plus 13 Jbeta primers). TCRdb keeps only in-frame clones here, not all; method: immunoSEQ multiplex PCR. The repertoire holds more than 95,000 clones, with around three quarters as singletons. The CDR3 consists of 15 residues. Trimming pared 1 base from V and 2 bases from J, leaving 6 bases between. Germline CDR1 and CDR2: SGHNT and YENEEA. The clonotype comes from a young man in good health and CMV-seronegative. The chain recombines TRBV11-3 with TRBJ2-6, with D unresolved. Sequenced sample: PBMCs. CDR3 protein: CASSLALPGANVLTF. The CDR3 DNA sequence: TGTGCCAGCAGCTTAGCTCTCCCTGGGGCCAACGTCCTGACTTTC.